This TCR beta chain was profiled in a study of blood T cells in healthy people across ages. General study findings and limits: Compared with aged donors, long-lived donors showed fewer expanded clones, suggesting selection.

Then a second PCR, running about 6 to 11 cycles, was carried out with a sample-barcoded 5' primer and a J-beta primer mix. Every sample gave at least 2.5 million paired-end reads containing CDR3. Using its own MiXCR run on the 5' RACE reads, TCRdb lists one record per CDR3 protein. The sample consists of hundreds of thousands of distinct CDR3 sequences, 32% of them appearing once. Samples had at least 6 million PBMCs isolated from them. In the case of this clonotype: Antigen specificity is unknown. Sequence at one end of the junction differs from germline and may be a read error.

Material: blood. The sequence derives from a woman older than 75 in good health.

The CDR3 region has the DNA TGTGCCAGCAGTCTCAAGGCCGGCGGGGGCTGCACCTTC. It encodes CASSLKAGGGCTF. V is TRBV27 and J is TRBJ1-2; D is perhaps TRBD1 (6 bases). This CDR3 has 13 residues. The germline V gene encodes CDR1 MNHEY and CDR2 SMNVEV (reference sequence).